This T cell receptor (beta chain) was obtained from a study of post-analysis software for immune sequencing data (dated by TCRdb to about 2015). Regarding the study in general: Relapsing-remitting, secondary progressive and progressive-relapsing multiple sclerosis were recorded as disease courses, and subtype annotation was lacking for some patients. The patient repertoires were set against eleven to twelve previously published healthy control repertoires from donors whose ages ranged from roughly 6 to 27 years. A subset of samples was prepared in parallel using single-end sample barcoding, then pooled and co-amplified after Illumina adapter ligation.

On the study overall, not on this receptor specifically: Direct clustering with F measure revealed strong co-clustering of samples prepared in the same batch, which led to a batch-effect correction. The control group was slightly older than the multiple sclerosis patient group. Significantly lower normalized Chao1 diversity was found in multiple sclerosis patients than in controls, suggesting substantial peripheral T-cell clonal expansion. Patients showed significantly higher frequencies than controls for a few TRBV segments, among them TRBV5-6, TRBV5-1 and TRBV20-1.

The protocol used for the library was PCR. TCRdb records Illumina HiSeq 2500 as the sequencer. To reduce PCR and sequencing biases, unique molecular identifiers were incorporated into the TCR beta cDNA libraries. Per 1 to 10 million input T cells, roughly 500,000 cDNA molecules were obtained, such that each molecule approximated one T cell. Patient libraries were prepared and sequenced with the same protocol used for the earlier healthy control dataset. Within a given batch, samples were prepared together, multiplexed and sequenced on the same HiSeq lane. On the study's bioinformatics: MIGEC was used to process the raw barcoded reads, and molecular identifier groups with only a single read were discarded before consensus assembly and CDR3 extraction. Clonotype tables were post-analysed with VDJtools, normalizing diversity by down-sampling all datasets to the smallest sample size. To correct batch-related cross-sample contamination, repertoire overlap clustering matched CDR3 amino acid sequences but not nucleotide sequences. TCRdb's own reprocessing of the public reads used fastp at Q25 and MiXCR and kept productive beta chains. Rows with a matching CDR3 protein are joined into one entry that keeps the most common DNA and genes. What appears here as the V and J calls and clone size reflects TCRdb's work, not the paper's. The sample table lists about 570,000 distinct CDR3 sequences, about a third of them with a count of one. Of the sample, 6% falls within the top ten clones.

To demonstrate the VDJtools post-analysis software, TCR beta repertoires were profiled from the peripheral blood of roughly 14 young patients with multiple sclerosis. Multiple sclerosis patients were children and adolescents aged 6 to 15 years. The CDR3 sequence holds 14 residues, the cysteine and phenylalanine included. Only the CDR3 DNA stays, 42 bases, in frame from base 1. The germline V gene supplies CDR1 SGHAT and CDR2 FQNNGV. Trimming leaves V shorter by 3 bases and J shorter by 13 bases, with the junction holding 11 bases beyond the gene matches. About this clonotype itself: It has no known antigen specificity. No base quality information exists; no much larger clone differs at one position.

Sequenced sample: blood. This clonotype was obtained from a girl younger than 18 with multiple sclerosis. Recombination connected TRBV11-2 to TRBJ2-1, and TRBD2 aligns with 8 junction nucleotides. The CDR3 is CASSFGAGVETQFF. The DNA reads TGTGCCAGCAGCTTCGGAGCGGGGGTGGAGACCCAGTTCTTC. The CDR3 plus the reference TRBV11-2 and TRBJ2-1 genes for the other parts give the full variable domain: EAGVAQSPRYKIIEKRQSVAFWCNPISGHATLYWYQQILGQGPKLLIQFQNNGVVDDSQLPKDRFSAERLKGVDSTLKIQPAKLEDSAVYLCASSFGAGVETQFFGPGTRLTVL.